Following are 24 T cell receptor beta chains from one sample sequenced in a study of control samples from healthy donors and cancer patients. The assay was immunoSEQ multiplex PCR, and TCRdb's table has in-frame clones only and misses some. The repertoire consists of roughly 80,000 clones, with roughly 92% occurring once and the leading ten covering approximately 5.8%. Sequencing was carried out using blood. These receptors were obtained from an older woman in good health.

The chain combines TRBV2 with TRBJ1-4; 9 bases are a match to TRBD1. V lost 3 bases, J lost 8 bases, and 7 bases stayed unmatched. Germline lookup yields CDR1 SNHLY and CDR2 FYNNEI. This CDR3 has 15 amino acids. The CDR3 sequence is CASSERGTGKEKLFF. The DNA of the CDR3 is TGTGCCAGCAGTGAGAGGGGGACAGGGAAGGAAAAACTGTTTTTT.

This clone was seen once. The gene calls are TRBV28 and TRBJ1-3; D gene ambiguous. Germline CDR1 reads MDHEN; CDR2 reads SYDVKM. The CDR3 covers 11 residues. V was shortened by 3 bases and J by 5 bases, with 2 bases between the two germline ends. CDR3: CASSLRNTIYF. In DNA, the CDR3 is TGTGCCAGCAGTTTGAGAAACACCATATATTTT.

The chain links TRBV6-5 to TRBJ2-1, with TRBD2 identical over 14 bases. Germline CDR1 MNHEY, CDR2 SVGAGI. This CDR3 is built from 16 residues. J gave up 8 bases and V 4 bases, and 7 bases lay outside the gene matches. CDR3 bases: TGTGCCAGCAGTTCAGCCGGGACTAGCGGGAGTGATGAGCAGTTCTTC. It is translated as CASSSAGTSGSDEQFF.

This sequence joins TRBV27 and TRBJ1-6, with D possibly matching TRBD1 (5 bases). CDR1 and CDR2 from the germline V gene are MNHEY and SMNVEV (reference sequence). This CDR3 comprises 15 residues. V lost 8 bases and J 10 bases, leaving 21 bases between the germline ends. CDR3 in amino acids: CASLDSGVRGSPLHF. DNA for the CDR3: TGTGCCAGCCTAGATTCGGGGGTGAGGGGCTCACCCCTCCACTTT.

The chain recombines TRBV10-1 with TRBJ2-7, with 7 positions matching TRBD2. Germline trimming cut 10 bases from V and 8 bases from J; bases unmatched to any gene: 11. Germline CDR1 reads WNHNN; CDR2 reads SYGVQD (reference sequence). The CDR3 length is 12 residues. CDR3 residues: CAIDNSGGKQYF. The CDR3 coding sequence is TGCGCCATCGATAACTCGGGAGGCAAGCAGTACTTC.

This rearrangement joins TRBV29-1 to TRBJ1-1; 8 positions match TRBD1. The CDR3 consists of 11 residues. Germline CDR1 SQVTM, CDR2 ANQGSEA. The CDR3 nucleotides read TGCATCCCCGGACAGGGAGATAGGGCTTTCTTT. Translated: CIPGQGDRAFF.

The V and J genes are TRBV5-1 and TRBJ2-7, with D perhaps matching TRBD1 or TRBD2 (5 bases each). The CDR3 length is 15 residues. Germline loops: CDR1 SGHRS, CDR2 YFSETQ. The germline V and J ends were trimmed by 1 base and 4 bases, with 15 bases remaining between them. CDR3 amino acids: CASSLWSQGAYEQYF. DNA for the CDR3: TGCGCCAGCAGCTTGTGGTCGCAGGGAGCGTACGAGCAGTACTTC.

This sequence joins TRBV7-9 and TRBJ2-1; TRBD2 matches 10 bases. There are 15 residues in the CDR3. V was clipped by 5 bases and J by 2 bases; unmatched bases: 3. Germline V lookup: CDR1 SEHNR, CDR2 FQNEAQ (reference sequence). This chain's CDR3 is CASSRSGRPYNEQFF. CDR3 nucleotide sequence: TGTGCCAGCAGCCGTAGCGGGAGGCCCTACAATGAGCAGTTCTTC.

The gene calls are TRBV5-1 and TRBJ1-1; tentatively, D is TRBD1 (6 bases). The germline gives CDR1 SGHRS, CDR2 YFSETQ. This CDR3 has 14 residues. V gave up 4 bases and J gave up 7 bases, with 17 bases separating them. The DNA for the CDR3 is TGCGCCAGCAGCCAACGGGGGCGAGGGGGTGAAGCTTTCTTT. As protein: CASSQRGRGGEAFF. Combining the CDR3 with reference TRBV5-1 and TRBJ1-1 gives the whole variable domain KAGVTQTPRYLIKTRGQQVTLSCSPISGHRSVSWYQQTPGQGLQFLFEYFSETQRNKGNFPGRFSGRQFSNSRSEMNVSTLELGDSALYLCASSQRGRGGEAFFGQGTRLTVV.

This clone was seen only a few times. The V call is TRBV12-2, the J call TRBJ2-1; the DNA was not compared with TRBD2, the D call given in the table. TRBV12-2 is classified as a pseudogene. The CDR3 runs to 17 residues. CDR3 amino acids: CASRLPLTSGRDNEQFF. For the CDR3, the DNA is TGTGCAAGTCGCTTACCCCTAACTAGCGGGAGGGACAATGAGCAGTTCTTC.

The rearrangement links TRBV4-3 to TRBJ2-3, with TRBD2 identical over 8 bases. Germline V gene lookup returns CDR1 LGHNA and CDR2 YSLEER. V lost 1 base, J lost 4 bases, and 7 bases stayed unmatched. The CDR3 runs to 16 residues. CDR3 region: CASSQGNGLAADTQYF. CDR3 sequence (DNA): TGCGCCAGCAGCCAAGGGAATGGACTAGCTGCAGATACGCAGTATTTT.

The rearrangement joins TRBV5-1 to TRBJ2-2; 10 nucleotides align to TRBD1. This CDR3 has 17 amino acids. Unmatched junction bases numbered 6, after V lost 0 bases and J lost 4 bases. From germline, CDR1 is SGHRS and CDR2 YFSETQ. The CDR3 bases are TGCGCCAGCAGCTTGGATAATTGGACAGGGGGCACCGGGGAGCTGTTTTTT. Translation gives CASSLDNWTGGTGELFF.

The rearrangement uses TRBV28 and TRBJ1-1; D is undetermined. The CDR3 spans 14 residues. Trimming took 2 bases from V and 0 from J, leaving 7 bases between them. CDR1 is MDHEN, CDR2 SYDVKM, per germline. CDR3 coding DNA: TGTGCCAGCAGTTTACTTCTTTTGAACACTGAAGCTTTCTTT. Amino acids: CASSLLLLNTEAFF. The full variable domain, rest sourced from reference TRBV28 and TRBJ1-1, is DVKVTQSSRYLVKRTGEKVFLECVQDMDHENMFWYRQDPGLGLRLIYFSYDVKMKEKGDIPEGYSVSREKKERFSLILESASTNQTSMYLCASSLLLLNTEAFFGQGTRLTVV.

The chain employs TRBV19 and TRBJ1-3; 9 nucleotides line up with TRBD1. CDR1 is LNHDA and CDR2 is SQIVND in the germline V gene (reference sequence). The trim removed 8 bases at V and 3 bases at J, leaving 8 bases unmatched. This CDR3 contains 15 residues. The CDR3 is CASENRGRGGNTIYF. CDR3 bases: TGTGCCAGTGAAAACAGGGGGCGCGGTGGAAACACCATATATTTT.

As concerns this clone: At one boundary the junction diverges from the germline segment, which might be a read error. This chain links TRBV28 with TRBJ2-1, with 14 bases lining up with TRBD2. The CDR3 runs to 20 residues. Germline V gene lookup returns CDR1 MDHEN and CDR2 SYDVKM. The CDR3 DNA reads TGTGCCAGCAGTTCCCCCAGGACTAGCGGGAGGAATACAATTTACACTGAGCAGTTCTTC. Translated: CASSSPRTSGRNTIYTEQFF.

This chain uses TRBV6-6 with TRBJ1-2; D might be TRBD1 (5 bases). CDR1 and CDR2 from the germline V gene are MNHNY and SVGAGI (reference sequence). This CDR3 has 15 amino acids. Trimming shortened V by 6 bases and J by 3 bases, and 17 bases separated the two germline ends. CDR3 residues: CASSSLQGTDYGYTF. As DNA, the CDR3 is TGTGCCAGCAGCTCCTTACAAGGGACGGACTATGGCTACACCTTC.

V and J are TRBV2 and TRBJ1-1; the D is unclear. Germline CDR1 is SNHLY and CDR2 is FYNNEI. The CDR3 has 13 residues. Trimming shortened V by 5 bases and J by 1 base, and 8 bases separated the two germline ends. The CDR3 DNA sequence: TGTGCCAGCAGTAAGGATTGGAACACTGAAGCTTTCTTT. Translating it yields CASSKDWNTEAFF.

This sequence joins TRBV7-2 and TRBJ2-1, with a tentative D call TRBD1 (5 bases). The CDR3 is made up of 12 amino acids. Trimming pared 5 bases from V and 7 bases from J, leaving 9 bases between. CDR1 SGHTA and CDR2 FQGNSA come from the germline V gene. In nucleotides, the CDR3 is TGTGCCAGCAGCCTTCCAGGGAATGAGCAGTTCTTC. Amino acids: CASSLPGNEQFF.

The V call is TRBV29-1, the J call TRBJ2-1, with D unresolved. The CDR3 loop spans 11 amino acids. The V gene's germline CDR1 is SQVTM and CDR2 ANQGSEA. Trimming removed 8 bases at V and 4 bases at J, with 9 bases between. CDR3 region: CSLRTYNEQFF. The CDR3 coding sequence is TGCAGCCTCCGAACTTACAATGAGCAGTTCTTC.

The count of this clone is one. The chain couples TRBV5-1 to TRBJ1-1; D is ambiguous. Trimming took off 2 bases at V and 0 bases at J, with 8 bases between the two ends. CDR3 length: 14 amino acids. CDR1 is SGHRS, CDR2 YFSETQ, per germline. This CDR3 is CASSFLYLNTEAFF. CDR3 coding DNA: TGCGCCAGCAGCTTTCTATACCTGAACACTGAAGCTTTCTTT.

V gene TRBV14 combines with J gene TRBJ2-3; D could derive from TRBD1 or TRBD2 (5 bases each). CDR1 is SGHDN, CDR2 FVKESK, per germline. The CDR3 is 15 residues long. V lost 1 base and J lost 6, with 14 bases in between. The CDR3 DNA follows: TGTGCCAGCAGCCAAGTCACCGGGGCTCGGGATACGCAGTATTTT. This codes for CASSQVTGARDTQYF.

This chain uses TRBV19 with TRBJ2-1, with 8 bases that match TRBD2. J lost 2 bases, V lost 7 bases, and 4 bases had no gene match. Germline CDR1 LNHDA, CDR2 SQIVND (reference sequence). This CDR3 spans 14 amino acids. The CDR3 here is CASTPSGPYNEQFF. In nucleotides, the CDR3 is TGTGCCAGTACCCCTAGCGGGCCCTACAATGAGCAGTTCTTC.

In this sample, this clone turned up once. The chain employs TRBV11-2 and TRBJ2-1; D remains ambiguous. The germline CDR1 and CDR2 sequences are SGHAT and FQNNGV. The CDR3 sequence is 12 residues long. Trimming cost V 4 bases and J 6 bases, with 7 bases left between them. In nucleotides, the CDR3 is TGTGCCAGCAGCTCTCCTAGCAATGAGCAGTTCTTC. Amino acid sequence: CASSSPSNEQFF.

The rearrangement links TRBV5-1 to TRBJ1-4, with 7 bases matching TRBD1. Germline V gives CDR1 SGHRS, CDR2 YFSETQ. Trimming removed 4 bases from V and 7 bases from J; junction bases left unmatched: 10. The CDR3 extends over 15 amino acids. CDR3: CASSPDREHSEKLFF. The CDR3 bases are TGCGCCAGCAGCCCCGACAGGGAGCATAGTGAAAAACTGTTTTTT.